These T cell receptor beta chains were read from a single sample in a study of cytomegalovirus exposure and HLA in healthy donors. The assay was immunoSEQ multiplex PCR, and TCRdb's table has in-frame clones only and misses some. This sample yields approximately 150,000 clones, of which 76% are seen a single time; about 1.8% belongs to the top ten. The specimen sequenced was PBMCs. Receptor source: a woman between 40 and 50 years old in good health and CMV-seronegative. Each CDR3 is given with its conserved first and last residue. The D gene is left open where the match is weak. Rows give clone size only sometimes, using once, few, many, or a class for an expanded clone.

NA	TRBV28	TRBJ1-3	NA	TGTGCCAGCAGTTTGGGAGGGAGTGGAAACACCATATATTTT	CASSLGGSGNTIYF
NA	TRBV5-6	TRBJ2-3	NA	TGTGCCAGCAGCTTGGTGGACAGAAACACAGATACGCAGTATTTT	CASSLVDRNTDTQYF
NA	TRBV28	TRBJ2-6	NA	TGTGCCAGCAGTTTATCAGGGTCTGGGGCCAACGTCCTGACTTTC	CASSLSGSGANVLTF
TRBD1	TRBV28	TRBJ1-6	NA	TGTGCCAGCAGATTTAGGGGGCATAATTCACCCCTCCACTTT	CASRFRGHNSPLHF
TRBD2	TRBV4-1	TRBJ2-7	NA	TGCGCCAGCAGCCAACCTCCCAGCGGGGGAACCTACGAGCAGTACTTC	CASSQPPSGGTYEQYF
TRBD1	TRBV4-2	TRBJ1-2	NA	TGTGCCAGCAGCCGATCGGGAGTCGGGACAGGGGTGGGCTACACCTTC	CASSRSGVGTGVGYTF
NA	TRBV13	TRBJ1-2	NA	TGTGCCAGCAGCTTAACCCAGGACTATGGCTACACCTTC	CASSLTQDYGYTF
NA	TRBV7-6	TRBJ1-2	once	TGTGCCAGCAGCTTAGGACAGGAGACTAACTATGGCTACACCTTC	CASSLGQETNYGYTF
NA	TRBV7-9	TRBJ1-1	NA	TGTTCCAGCAGCTTAGGAGGGAACGACCCTTTGGCTTTCTTT	CSSSLGGNDPLAFF
NA	TRBV14	TRBJ2-5	NA	TGTGCCAGCAGCCAAGGTGACACCCTCCAAGAGACCCAGTACTTC	CASSQGDTLQETQYF
TRBD1	TRBV9	TRBJ1-6	NA	TGTGCCAGCAGCGTAGACAGGGGGAATTCACCCCTCCACTTT	CASSVDRGNSPLHF
TRBD2	TRBV28	TRBJ2-1	NA	TGTGCCAGCAGTTTTGGCGGGGGTGACAATGAGCAGTTCTTC	CASSFGGGDNEQFF
TRBD2	TRBV11-3	TRBJ2-7	NA	TGTGCCAGCAGCCTCACTAGCGCCCCACCCTACGAGCAGTACTTC	CASSLTSAPPYEQYF
TRBD2	TRBV5-4	TRBJ2-3	once	TGTGCCAGCAGCTTGTCGGCGGGGGGAACTGCAGATACGCAGTATTTT	CASSLSAGGTADTQYF
TRBD2	TRBV2	TRBJ2-7	NA	TGTGCCAGCAGTGTCGAGCGGGATGGCGAGCAGTACTTC	CASSVERDGEQYF
TRBD2	TRBV2	TRBJ2-1	NA	TGTGCCAGCCAAGCGGGGGAAATTACCTACAATGAGCAGTTCTTC	CASQAGEITYNEQFF
TRBD1	TRBV15	TRBJ1-2	once	TGTGCCACCAATCTCGACAGGGGGCTTTATGGCTACACCTTC	CATNLDRGLYGYTF
NA	TRBV4-1	TRBJ1-6	NA	TGCGCCAGCAGCCAAGAAGGCCAGAGGAATTCACCCCTCCACTTT	CASSQEGQRNSPLHF
NA	TRBV18	TRBJ2-1	few	TGTGCCAGCTCACCACCGTTCGCGGACTCCTACAATGAGCAGTTCTTC	CASSPPFADSYNEQFF
TRBD2	TRBV11-2	TRBJ2-1	NA	TGTGCCAGCAGCTTAGATCCTAGCGGCCTCAATGAGCAGTTCTTC	CASSLDPSGLNEQFF
TRBD2	TRBV5-4	TRBJ2-7	once	TGTGCCAGCTCCCTAGCGGGGGGCCGAGACGAGCAGTACTTC	CASSLAGGRDEQYF
NA	TRBV6-1	TRBJ2-7	few	TGTGCCAGCAGTTCAAAACGTGGCAGGGGCCACGAGCAGTACTTC	CASSSKRGRGHEQYF
NA	TRBV19	TRBJ1-1	NA	TGTGCCAGTATTGGGGGGAGCGAAGCTTTCTTT	CASIGGSEAFF
TRBD1	TRBV11-2	TRBJ1-4	NA	TGTGCCAGCAGTCGGGACAGGGAGGGTGAAAAACTGTTTTTT	CASSRDREGEKLFF
TRBD2	TRBV13	TRBJ2-3	NA	TGTGCCAGCACCGTAGCGGGAGGGCCGACAGATACGCAGTATTTT	CASTVAGGPTDTQYF
NA	TRBV29-1	TRBJ2-7	NA	TGCAGCGTTGAAGAGGAGTCCTACGAGCAGTACTTC	CSVEEESYEQYF
NA	TRBV2	TRBJ2-5	NA	TGTGCCAGCAGTGTCCAGGGGATCGGGGCAGTGGAGACCCAGTACTTC	CASSVQGIGAVETQYF
TRBD2	TRBV11-3	TRBJ2-7	NA	TGTGCCAGCAGCTTAACTAGCGGATCCTACGAGCAGTACTTC	CASSLTSGSYEQYF
NA	TRBV28	TRBJ1-3	once	TGTGCCAGCAGTTTAACCAGAGGTTCGAACACCATATATTTT	CASSLTRGSNTIYF
NA	TRBV6-5	TRBJ1-2	NA	TGTGCCAGCAGTTACTTTCCAAGGGGAGGCTACACCTTC	CASSYFPRGGYTF
TRBD2	TRBV7-2	TRBJ2-7	NA	TGTGCCAGCAGCTCAACCTCTAGCGGGGTCTACGAGCAGTACTTC	CASSSTSSGVYEQYF
TRBD1	TRBV6-1	TRBJ1-5	NA	TGTGCCAGCAGTGGACAGGGCGAGCAGCCCCAGCATTTT	CASSGQGEQPQHF
TRBD2	TRBV10-2	TRBJ2-3	NA	TGCGCCAGCAGCGAGACTAGCGGCCCAGATACGCAGTATTTT	CASSETSGPDTQYF